This T cell receptor beta chain stems from a study of breast tumors, draining lymph nodes, adjacent tissues. Study-wide findings and caveats: Tumors had less TCR diversity than lymph nodes, more than nontumor tissue. Data fit most tumor T cells coming from lymph node, expanding in tumor. Data only fit, rather than demonstrated, lymph node origin of most tumor T cells. Tumor and nontumor repertoires were significantly more similar in luminal-like than in basal-like breast cancer.

This clonotype was seen many times. The antigen is undetermined. CDR1 is SGHTA, CDR2 FQGTGA, per germline. Trimming took off 4 bases at V and 1 base at J, with 6 bases between the two ends. CDR3 length equals 13 residues. TCRdb fed the multiplex PCR reads into MiXCR, producing one record per CDR3 protein. The sample shows about 220,000 distinct CDR3 sequences, approximately 36% of them seen only once. Breast cancer patients provided tissue from their axillary draining lymph nodes. The chain carries TRBV7-3 and TRBJ2-3; D remains unclear. This receptor was obtained from a female donor with breast cancer. Some clones in this sample may be carry-over from other donors' samples. Sequencing was performed on axillary lymph node tissue. As DNA, the CDR3 is TGTGCCAGCAGCTCCCGGGGCACAGATACGCAGTATTTT. This translates into CASSSRGTDTQYF.